The T cell receptor (beta chain) under discussion was sequenced for a study of blood T cell repertoires in COVID-19 (dated by TCRdb to about 2020). With regard to the full study: Samples from collaborators originated in the United States, Italy and Spain and spanned both the acute and convalescent phases of COVID-19. The prospective study material was composed of cDNA or gDNA derived from T cells, B-cell-depleted T cells, or PBMCs. The dataset comprised deeply sampled blood TCRbeta repertoires from subjects exposed to, actively infected with, or recovered from COVID-19. A freely available public database, intended as a resource for researchers studying the immune response to SARS-CoV-2, is where the repertoires were released. Samples came from the ongoing ImmuneRACE study (first 160 participants) plus 1,254 subjects from 6 global collaborators. Nearly every sample came with metadata listing a de-identified subject ID, COVID-19 status, age in years and sex. Where HLA class I and class II types were available, the types were taken from metadata supplied by the sample provider, not from assay-based typing. General study outcomes and caveats: Clinical and demographic metadata were provided uncurated, with the amount varying by source and participant.

The germline V gene gives CDR1 as KGHDR and CDR2 as SFDVKD. V is reduced by 4 bases and J by 7 bases, leaving a spacing of 10 bases between them. Measured from the cysteine to the phenylalanine, the CDR3 is 13 residues long. Only the CDR3 portion is preserved as DNA: 39 bases, with reading frame beginning at the first base. In the prospective study, participants were roughly 18 to 100 years old, resided in 24 geographic areas of the United States, and were enrolled through a virtual design. Cohort assignment in the prospective study relied on participant-reported clinical history from a screening survey and a study questionnaire. For ImmuneRACE Cohort 3, a participant was defined as recovered based on two consecutive negative NP/OP PCR tests, clearance by a healthcare professional, or resolution of symptoms. In the prospective study, whole blood, serum and a nasopharyngeal or oropharyngeal swab were collected from each participant by mobile phlebotomists. Participants in the prospective study had the option to provide additional blood draws and questionnaires over a roughly 2-month period. Blood samples from the prospective study were shipped frozen or at room temperature prior to DNA extraction.

TCRbeta CDR3 regions were amplified from genomic DNA using the immunoSEQ Assay, a bias-controlled multiplex PCR. The original pipeline was this. Nucleated cell counts per sample were estimated from amplification of reference gene primers within the assay. Sequence reads were collapsed and filtered to measure the absolute abundance of every unique TCRbeta CDR3 rearrangement. For each sample, productive Simpson clonality was calculated by taking the square root of Simpson's diversity index across productive rearrangements. This is the immuneACCESS table as TCRdb keeps it, with only in-frame sequences that have V and J called. A part of the clones is gone; compared with another copy, unresolved V genes explain less than half, and the rest is unexplained. Clone size and the V and J calls come from that table; the DNA yielded D and trimming. This sample holds around 300,000 clones; approximately 88% were observed only once. 1.5% to 2% of the sample rests with the top ten.

For this clone: No cognate antigen has been identified for it. No clone much larger than this one lies a single base away; base qualities are absent.

The chain is encoded by TRBV24-1 joined to TRBJ1-5; the D gene lacks a confident call. The sample consisted of PBMCs or T cells enriched from blood (not recorded which). This sequence was found in a woman aged 35 to 49 who had recovered from COVID-19. Here is the DNA: TGTGCCACCAGTGACGGGGTCGGGCAGCCCCAGCATTTT. Its amino acids are CATSDGVGQPQHF.